Listed here are 28 T cell receptor beta chains from one sample, sequenced in a study of blood T cell repertoires in COVID-19 (dated by TCRdb to 2020 to 2021). Library preparation used the immunoSEQ multiplex PCR assay. Here the immuneACCESS table is served through TCRdb, limited to in-frame sequences with V and J called. Missing clones are a known gap in these copies; in checked studies unresolved V genes cover under half, and the rest lacks a known reason. The sample has more than 300,000 clones on record, 85% to 90% of them singletons. The ten largest clones take up around 9.3% of the sample. The sample consisted of PBMCs or T cells enriched from blood (not recorded which). The source is a woman under 30 who had recovered from COVID-19.

The V and J genes are TRBV11-2 and TRBJ2-7, with D hard to call. This CDR3 is built from 11 residues. V gave up 5 bases and J gave up 7 bases, with 9 bases separating them. Per germline, CDR1 SGHAT and CDR2 FQNNGV. Here the CDR3 reads CASSLGPEQYF. The CDR3 DNA sequence: TGTGCCAGCAGCCTTGGGCCTGAGCAGTACTTC.

This clone has only one observation. The gene calls are TRBV2 and TRBJ1-4; 9 bases map to TRBD1. The ends lost 2 bases at V and 8 bases at J; junction bases unmatched: 6. CDR1 and CDR2 from the germline V gene are SNHLY and FYNNEI. The CDR3 covers 15 residues. The DNA for the CDR3 is TGTGCCAGCAGTGAAAGGGGACAGGGAGAGGAAAAACTGTTTTTT. It specifies CASSERGQGEEKLFF.

On this clone itself: This specimen includes other DNA sequences encoding the same CDR3. The V and J genes are TRBV6-5 and TRBJ1-1, with D possibly TRBD1 on 5 matching bases. CDR1 and CDR2 (germline): MNHEY, SVGAGI. V lost 2 bases, J lost 5 bases, and 9 bases lay in between. This CDR3 contains 13 residues. The CDR3 sequence is CASSYGGGTEAFF. CDR3 in DNA: TGTGCCAGCAGTTACGGGGGGGGAACTGAAGCTTTCTTT.

This clone was detected only a few times. The chain carries TRBV18 and TRBJ1-2; tentative D call: TRBD1 (5 bases). This CDR3 is 13 amino acids long. Germline-derived CDR1 and CDR2 are KGHSH and LQKENI. V lost 2 bases and J 2 bases, leaving 6 bases between the germline ends. The CDR3 loop is CASSPDSNYGYTF. The CDR3 DNA sequence: TGTGCCAGCTCACCAGACAGCAACTATGGCTACACCTTC.

V is TRBV15 and J is TRBJ1-6, with 7 nucleotides matching TRBD1. Germline V lookup: CDR1 LNHNV, CDR2 YYDKDF (reference sequence). J lost 7 bases, V lost 4 bases, and 13 bases had no gene match. The CDR3 spans 17 residues. CDR3 DNA: TGTGCCACCAGCATCTCCTGGGGCAGGGGGTCGAATTCACCCCTCCACTTT. It codes for CATSISWGRGSNSPLHF.

As for this clone: This may be a read error, as it is one base from a much larger clone. Other DNA sequences in this sample translate to the same CDR3. The genes are TRBV6-5 and TRBJ1-1, with 11 bases that match TRBD1. J was trimmed by 4 bases and V by 0 bases; bases with no gene match: 1. CDR1 is MNHEY, CDR2 SVGAGI, per germline. CDR3 length equals 15 residues. This chain's CDR3 is CASSYSGTGGTEAFF. The DNA for the CDR3 is TGTGCCAGCAGTTACTCCGGGACAGGGGGCACTGAAGCTTTCTTT.

The J gene is TRBJ1-1, the V gene TRBV5-1; TRBD1 matches at 7 bases. Trimming took 2 bases from V and 1 from J; bases not matched to a gene: 5. The CDR3 contains 15 residues. The germline gives CDR1 SGHRS, CDR2 YFSETQ. Written as DNA, the CDR3 is TGCGCCAGCAGCTTTGACAGGGCGAGGAACACTGAAGCTTTCTTT. Residues: CASSFDRARNTEAFF. The full variable domain, rest sourced from reference TRBV5-1 and TRBJ1-1, is KAGVTQTPRYLIKTRGQQVTLSCSPISGHRSVSWYQQTPGQGLQFLFEYFSETQRNKGNFPGRFSGRQFSNSRSEMNVSTLELGDSALYLCASSFDRARNTEAFFGQGTRLTVV.

V is TRBV5-1 and J is TRBJ2-2; possibly TRBD1 for D (5 bases). CDR3 length equals 18 residues. Between the trimmed V and J ends, which lost 2 bases and 2 bases, there was a span of 19 bases. Germline assignment: CDR1 SGHRS and CDR2 YFSETQ. The CDR3 DNA sequence: TGCGCCAGCAGCTTACCCAGGGCGTCGGGTTCAAACACCGGGGAGCTGTTTTTT. It codes for CASSLPRASGSNTGELFF.

The J gene is TRBJ1-3, the V gene TRBV7-8, with 9 bases lining up with TRBD1. The CDR3 has 16 amino acids. Trimming cost V 4 bases and J 2 bases; bases outside gene matches: 6. The germline V gene encodes CDR1 SGHVS and CDR2 FQNEAQ. CDR3: CASSYGQGYTGNTIYF. The CDR3 DNA reads as TGTGCCAGCAGCTACGGACAGGGGTACACTGGAAACACCATATATTTT.

The chain carries TRBV28 and TRBJ1-1; D gene ambiguous. The CDR3 sequence is 13 residues long. Per the germline V gene, CDR1 is MDHEN and CDR2 is SYDVKM. V was shortened by 5 bases and J by 3 bases, with 10 bases between the two germline ends. CDR3 sequence: CASSPDTYTEAFF. CDR3 DNA sequence: TGTGCCAGCAGTCCCGACACGTACACTGAAGCTTTCTTT.

This chain connects TRBV3-1 (or the pseudogene TRBV3-2) to TRBJ2-7, with 8 positions matching TRBD1. Per germline, CDR1 LGHDT and CDR2 YNNKEL (reference sequence). V shed 0 bases, J shed 3 bases, and the junction held 10 bases outside the gene matches. The length of the CDR3 is 17 residues. The DNA for the CDR3 is TGTGCCAGCAGCCAAGATATAGGACAGGGAAGACTCTACGAGCAGTACTTC. Translation: CASSQDIGQGRLYEQYF.

This clone appeared a few times. The V and J genes are TRBV28 and TRBJ2-5; the match to TRBD1 covers 9 bases. This CDR3 is 18 amino acids long. Looked up from germline, CDR1 is MDHEN and CDR2 is SYDVKM. V lost 2 bases and J lost 2; bases outside the gene matches: 12. The CDR3 region has the DNA TGTGCCAGCAGTTTACTCTCAACAGGGGGCTCAGGACAAGAGACCCAGTACTTC. Translated: CASSLLSTGGSGQETQYF.

This chain uses TRBV28 with TRBJ1-5; D call uncertain. With 5 bases removed from V and 0 bases from J, the gap between germline ends came to 11 bases. This CDR3 has 15 residues. Germline V gene lookup returns CDR1 MDHEN and CDR2 SYDVKM. The CDR3, as DNA: TGTGCCAGCAGTCAGACGGAGTATAGCAATCAGCCCCAGCATTTT. It yields the protein CASSQTEYSNQPQHF.

The CDR3 DNA reads TGTGCCAGCAGCTTTCCCCTAGGTAGACAGGTCCAAGAGACCCAGTACTTC. Translation gives CASSFPLGRQVQETQYF. The genes are TRBV7-9 and TRBJ2-5, with TRBD1 as a possible D gene (6 bases). The V and J ends lost 3 bases and 1 base respectively, with 18 bases between them. The CDR3 spans 17 residues. The germline CDR1 and CDR2 sequences are SEHNR and FQNEAQ (reference sequence). Combining the CDR3 with reference TRBV7-9 and TRBJ2-5 gives the whole variable domain DTGVSQNPRHKITKRGQNVTFRCDPISEHNRLYWYRQTLGQGPEFLTYFQNEAQLEKSRLLSDRFSAERPKGSFSTLEIQRTEQGDSAMYLCASSFPLGRQVQETQYFGPGTRLLVL.

The genes are TRBV18 and TRBJ2-1, with 10 nucleotides matching TRBD1. Per germline, CDR1 KGHSH and CDR2 LQKENI. Trimming cost V 6 bases and J 6 bases; bases outside gene matches: 8. The CDR3 loop spans 15 amino acids. CDR3 in DNA: TGTGCCAGCTCGGTCCGGACAGGGGGGGCCAATGAGCAGTTCTTC. Protein sequence: CASSVRTGGANEQFF.

This rearrangement joins TRBV11-2 to TRBJ2-1; D is possibly TRBD1 (6 bases). V was cut by 1 base and J by 2 bases, with 15 bases left in between. The CDR3 is made up of 17 amino acids. CDR1 and CDR2 (germline): SGHAT, FQNNGV. Here the CDR3 reads CASSLVAPGAPYNEQFF. In DNA form, the CDR3 reads TGTGCCAGCAGCTTAGTGGCCCCAGGGGCCCCCTACAATGAGCAGTTCTTC.

This rearrangement joins TRBV4-1 to TRBJ2-7; no firm D call. The germline gives CDR1 MGHRA, CDR2 YSYEKL. Trimming stripped 2 bases from V and 4 bases from J, with 15 bases between. The CDR3 has 15 residues. For the CDR3, the DNA is TGCGCCAGCAGCCAATTCCTTCTCACAAGTTACGAGCAGTACTTC. It yields the protein CASSQFLLTSYEQYF.

The chain employs TRBV10-1 and TRBJ1-6; tentatively, D is TRBD1 (6 bases). The germline gives CDR1 WNHNN, CDR2 SYGVQD (reference sequence). The CDR3 is made up of 14 amino acids. Trimming took off 4 bases at V and 8 bases at J, with 12 bases between the two ends. The CDR3 DNA reads as TGCGCCAGCAGTGCACAGGGTTTGGATTCACCCCTCCACTTT. Protein product: CASSAQGLDSPLHF.

V gene TRBV19 combines with J gene TRBJ1-5; D perhaps matches TRBD1 (6 bases). Germline CDR1 reads LNHDA; CDR2 reads SQIVND (reference sequence). CDR3 size: 14 residues. The germline V and J ends were trimmed by 5 bases and 2 bases, with 10 bases remaining between them. The CDR3 nucleotides read TGTGCCAGTAGTCCCAGGACAGGCAATCAGCCCCAGCATTTT. Amino acid sequence: CASSPRTGNQPQHF.

The rearrangement joins TRBV18 to TRBJ2-1, with D perhaps TRBD1 (7 bases). CDR1 and CDR2 from the germline V gene are KGHSH and LQKENI. CDR3 length: 18 amino acids. Trimming pared 3 bases from V and 4 bases from J, leaving 22 bases between. CDR3: CASSPEGANLKTYNEQFF. As DNA, the CDR3 is TGTGCCAGCTCACCGGAGGGGGCGAACCTTAAAACTTACAATGAGCAGTTCTTC.

This chain links TRBV7-9 with TRBJ2-3, with D possibly being TRBD1 (6 bases). From germline, CDR1 is SEHNR and CDR2 FQNEAQ (reference sequence). Trimming removed 8 bases from V and 2 bases from J, with 14 bases in between. This CDR3 has 14 amino acids. The CDR3 DNA reads TGTGCCAGCGGCCGAGGACAGTCCACAGATACGCAGTATTTT. Amino acid sequence: CASGRGQSTDTQYF. The full variable domain, completed using reference TRBV7-9 and TRBJ2-3, is DTGVSQNPRHKITKRGQNVTFRCDPISEHNRLYWYRQTLGQGPEFLTYFQNEAQLEKSRLLSDRFSAERPKGSFSTLEIQRTEQGDSAMYLCASGRGQSTDTQYFGPGTRLTVL.

The V call is TRBV4-1, the J call TRBJ2-7; perhaps TRBD1 as D (6 bases). CDR1 MGHRA and CDR2 YSYEKL come from the germline V gene. There are 16 residues in the CDR3. V was pared by 1 base and J by 1 base, with 14 bases between. In DNA form, the CDR3 reads TGCGCCAGCAGCCAAGGGGACACCCTATATTCCTACGAGCAGTACTTC. Protein sequence: CASSQGDTLYSYEQYF.

J is TRBJ2-7 and V is TRBV9; 10 bases align to TRBD2. This CDR3 is built from 17 residues. V trimming: 0 bases; J trimming: 5 bases; junction bases outside the gene matches: 11. Germline loops: CDR1 SGDLS, CDR2 YYNGEE. The CDR3 DNA is TGTGCCAGCAGCGTAGCGGCTAGCGGGAGATGGGTCGACGAGCAGTACTTC. Its protein product is CASSVAASGRWVDEQYF.

The chain links TRBV24-1 to TRBJ1-4; no firm D call. The CDR3 is made up of 15 amino acids. Per the germline V gene, CDR1 is KGHDR and CDR2 is SFDVKD. The germline V and J ends were trimmed by 0 bases and 2 bases, with 6 bases remaining between them. This CDR3 is CATSDLQATNEKLFF. In DNA form, the CDR3 reads TGTGCCACCAGTGATTTGCAAGCTACTAATGAAAAACTGTTTTTT.

This chain connects TRBV21-1 to TRBJ1-6. TRBV21-1 is a recognized pseudogene. There are 17 residues in the CDR3. The CDR3 region is CASSKNGGHIPNSPLHF. The CDR3 nucleotides read TGTGCCAGCAGCAAAAACGGCGGCCACATTCCAAATTCACCCCTCCACTTT.

The V gene is TRBV11-3, the J gene TRBJ2-1; possibly TRBD1 for D (5 bases). This CDR3 has 13 residues. Trimming pared 5 bases from V and 6 bases from J, leaving 11 bases between. Per germline, CDR1 SGHNT and CDR2 YENEEA. The chain's CDR3 is CASSLVRGNEQFF. CDR3 sequence (DNA): TGTGCCAGCAGCCTAGTTAGGGGCAATGAGCAGTTCTTC.

The J gene is TRBJ2-3, the V gene TRBV11-3, with TRBD2 matching 11 bases. V gave up 3 bases and J gave up 4 bases; unmatched junction bases: 3. Looked up from germline, CDR1 is SGHNT and CDR2 is YENEEA. This CDR3 contains 15 residues. CDR3 DNA sequence: TGTGCCAGCAGCTTGGGTAGCGGGAGGGCAGATACGCAGTATTTT. Translation: CASSLGSGRADTQYF.

Comments on this clone: Other DNA sequences in this specimen translate into the identical CDR3. The chain couples TRBV19 to TRBJ1-1; D is uncertain. CDR3 size: 13 residues. Germline V gene sequence: CDR1 LNHDA, CDR2 SQIVND (reference sequence). V was clipped by 3 bases and J by 0 bases, with 5 bases between them. CDR3: CASSISMNTEAFF. CDR3 coding DNA: TGTGCCAGTAGTATTAGTATGAACACTGAAGCTTTCTTT.